One and the same sample provided the 5 T cell receptor beta chains below, sequenced in a study of shared clonotypes between healthy human individuals. Assay used: immunoSEQ multiplex PCR; TCRdb lists only in-frame clones, some missing. The data contain hundreds of thousands of clones, roughly nine tenths of them seen just once; the ten biggest clones take up about 24%. Naive CD8 cells were CD45RO-negative, positively selected for CCR7, excluding terminally differentiated effector memory CD45RA+ cells. The sequenced sample was naive CD8+ T cells sorted from blood. The receptor source for this set is a man younger than 40 in good health.

The J gene is TRBJ2-7, the V gene TRBV7-6; D is undetermined. CDR3 length: 14 residues. Germline loops: CDR1 SGHVS, CDR2 FNYEAQ. V gave up 5 bases and J gave up 0 bases, with 11 bases separating them. The CDR3: CASSPTASSYEQYF. Here the CDR3 DNA reads TGTGCCAGCAGCCCTACGGCGAGCTCCTACGAGCAGTACTTC.

The J gene is TRBJ2-7, the V gene TRBV7-9; no clear D gene. CDR1 is SEHNR and CDR2 is FQNEAQ in the germline V gene (reference sequence). The CDR3 has 13 residues. Trimming shortened V by 4 bases and J by 5 bases, and 12 bases separated the two germline ends. CDR3 region: CASSSVGGDEQYF. CDR3 DNA sequence: TGTGCCAGCAGCTCGGTCGGCGGCGACGAGCAGTACTTC.

Here the CDR3 reads CASSAVLERGLYNEQFF. The CDR3 coding sequence is TGTGCCAGCAGTGCCGTCTTGGAGAGGGGACTTTACAATGAGCAGTTCTTC. This rearrangement joins TRBV6-1 to TRBJ2-1; TRBD2 is a possible D gene (6 bases). CDR1 MNHNS and CDR2 SASEGT come from the germline V gene. The CDR3 is made up of 17 amino acids. Trimming shortened V by 4 bases and J by 4 bases, and 20 bases separated the two germline ends.

This clone was counted a few times. The V gene is TRBV6-5, the J gene TRBJ1-2; D is unresolved. The V end lost 6 bases, the J end lost 2 bases, and 7 bases lay between the germline ends. In germline, CDR1 is MNHEY, CDR2 SVGAGI. This CDR3 spans 12 amino acids. CDR3 region: CASRQSNYGYTF. DNA of the CDR3: TGTGCCAGCAGGCAATCGAACTATGGCTACACCTTC.

This chain joins TRBV5-4 and TRBJ2-5; weak D call: TRBD2 (5 bases). The CDR3 contains 14 residues. The V gene lost 4 bases and the J gene lost 2 bases, with 12 bases spanning the gap. CDR1 and CDR2 from the germline V gene are SGHNT and YYREEE (reference sequence). The CDR3: CASSHRPGQETQYF. In nucleotides, the CDR3 is TGTGCCAGCAGCCACCGCCCGGGGCAAGAGACCCAGTACTTC.